This record looks at one TCR beta chain sequence and its context. The data originate from a study of blood T cell repertoires in COVID-19. Study summary: T cells, B-cell-depleted T cells, or PBMCs provided the cDNA or gDNA that served as material.

This table comes from immunoSEQ multiplex PCR, and its TCRdb copy is limited to in-frame clones, with some not included. The sample lists 140,000 or so clones, approximately 90% occurring once. From germline, CDR1 is LNHDA and CDR2 SQIVND (reference sequence). V lost 6 bases and J lost 10, with 16 bases in between. This CDR3 has 13 amino acids. The sequence was obtained from a human donor in a cohort sampled during active COVID-19. V is TRBV19 and J is TRBJ1-5; D not certain. The source material was peripheral blood. The CDR3 DNA reads as TGTGCCAGTAGCATAAGAACGGGGTTACCCCAGCATTTT. Amino acid sequence: CASSIRTGLPQHF. Variable domain in full (rest from reference TRBV19 and TRBJ1-5): DGGITQSPKYLFRKEGQNVTLSCEQNLNHDAMYWYRQDPGQGLRLIYYSQIVNDFQKGDIAEGYSVSREKKESFPLTVTSAQKNPTAFYLCASSIRTGLPQHFGDGTRLSIL.